These 28 T cell receptor beta chains were all obtained from the same sample, sequenced in a study of blood T cell repertoires in COVID-19. Assay used: immunoSEQ multiplex PCR; TCRdb lists only in-frame clones, some missing. The sample shows about 70,000 clones, roughly 76% of them seen only once. Source material: peripheral blood. These receptors all stem from a woman aged 70 to 79 with acute or convalescent COVID-19.

This clone was seen a single time. The chain is built from TRBV18 and TRBJ2-7; TRBD1 might be the D (7 bases). This CDR3 region has 14 residues. CDR1 is KGHSH, CDR2 LQKENI, per germline. The V end was cut by 2 bases, the J end by 2 bases, with 10 bases between. CDR3 coding DNA: TGTGCCAGCTCACCAGGAGGGACAGCCTACGAGCAGTACTTC. It codes for CASSPGGTAYEQYF. Together with reference TRBV18 and TRBJ2-7, the CDR3 gives the full variable domain: NAGVMQNPRHLVRRRGQEARLRCSPMKGHSHVYWYRQLPEEGLKFMVYLQKENIIDESGMPKERFSAEFPKEGPSILRIQQVVRGDSAAYFCASSPGGTAYEQYFGPGTRLTVT.

This chain links TRBV27 with TRBJ1-3; D is possibly TRBD1 (5 bases). CDR1 is MNHEY and CDR2 is SMNVEV in the germline V gene (reference sequence). The CDR3 consists of 14 residues. The V gene lost 5 bases and the J gene lost 4 bases, with 12 bases spanning the gap. For the CDR3, the DNA is TGTGCCAGCAGTGCCCTCGGGGGGGGAAACACCATATATTTT. It yields the protein CASSALGGGNTIYF.

The DNA for the CDR3 is TGTGCCAGCAGCTTTCATCTAGCTCTCAGCACAGATACGCAGTATTTT. This codes for CASSFHLALSTDTQYF. V is TRBV11-2 and J is TRBJ2-3, with a tentative D call TRBD2 (5 bases). The germline CDR1 and CDR2 sequences are SGHAT and FQNNGV. Trimming removed 3 bases at V and 0 bases at J, with 13 bases between. This CDR3 contains 16 residues.

In its sample, this clone was seen a few times. The chain combines TRBV7-9 with TRBJ1-5; no reliable D call. The germline V and J ends were trimmed by 3 bases and 0 bases, with 6 bases remaining between them. Germline V gene sequence: CDR1 SEHNR, CDR2 FQNEAQ (reference sequence). The CDR3 covers 14 residues. The CDR3 region is CASSLAGSNQPQHF. CDR3 in DNA: TGTGCCAGCAGCTTGGCGGGTAGCAATCAGCCCCAGCATTTT.

This chain uses TRBV7-3 with TRBJ1-6; 10 bases fit TRBD1. The CDR3 length is 14 residues. Losses at the gene ends were 3 bases for V and 10 bases for J; bases not matched to a gene: 3. Germline V lookup: CDR1 SGHTA, CDR2 FQGTGA. CDR3 nucleotides: TGTGCCAGCAGCTTGACAGGGGGCTTGTCACCCCTCCACTTT. Amino acids: CASSLTGGLSPLHF.

The rearrangement uses TRBV18 and TRBJ2-3, with 8 bases identical to TRBD1. Germline-derived CDR1 and CDR2 are KGHSH and LQKENI. The CDR3 is made up of 17 amino acids. V shed 1 base and J 0 bases; nucleotides not matched to a gene: 6. DNA for the CDR3: TGTGCCAGCTCACCACGCGTCGGGACAGGCAGCACAGATACGCAGTATTTT. Translation: CASSPRVGTGSTDTQYF.

This clone was recorded a few times. The gene calls are TRBV10-3 and TRBJ1-1; possible D gene TRBD1, 5 bases. Germline CDR1 reads ENHRY; CDR2 reads SYGVKD. V lost 11 bases to trimming and J lost 6 bases, with 19 bases between them. The CDR3 totals 13 residues. The chain's CDR3 is CAARGREEAEAFF. The CDR3 region has the DNA TGTGCCGCTCGGGGCAGGGAGGAGGCTGAAGCTTTCTTT.

The rearrangement links TRBV6-6 to TRBJ2-7; D is unclear. V shed 0 bases and J shed 2 bases, with 8 bases lying between them. This CDR3 has 14 amino acids. From germline, CDR1 is MNHNY and CDR2 SVGAGI (reference sequence). The CDR3 loop is CASSYSMAAYEQYF. CDR3 DNA sequence: TGTGCCAGCAGTTACTCCATGGCAGCCTACGAGCAGTACTTC.

CDR3 sequence: CASSYTGGTGELFF. CDR3 bases: TGTGCCAGCAGCTATACAGGGGGAACCGGGGAGCTGTTTTTT. J is TRBJ2-2 and V is TRBV5-6; 8 nucleotides match TRBD1. Trimming cost V 3 bases and J 5 bases; bases outside gene matches: 3. The CDR3 consists of 14 residues. Looked up from germline, CDR1 is SGHDT and CDR2 is YYEEEE.

V is TRBV2 and J is TRBJ2-7; D uncertain. The V gene lost 4 bases and the J gene lost 6 bases, with 13 bases spanning the gap. Germline CDR1 reads SNHLY; CDR2 reads FYNNEI. The CDR3 spans 13 residues. In DNA, the CDR3 is TGTGCCAGCAGTGTAGGTCCCTACAGCGAGCAGTACTTC. Translating it yields CASSVGPYSEQYF.

The gene calls are TRBV28 and TRBJ2-5, with 10 bases aligning to TRBD1. CDR1 and CDR2 (germline): MDHEN, SYDVKM. The CDR3 sequence is 14 residues long. V lost 6 bases and J lost 6; bases outside the gene matches: 7. The CDR3 bases are TGTGCCAGCAGCCCTCGACAGGGGGCACAGACCCAGTACTTC. Amino acids: CASSPRQGAQTQYF.

V gene TRBV29-1 combines with J gene TRBJ1-1; D unclear. Trimming stripped 4 bases from V and 4 bases from J, with 16 bases between. This CDR3 contains 14 residues. Germline lookup yields CDR1 SQVTM and CDR2 ANQGSEA. The CDR3 loop reads CSVGGPGTSTEAFF. The DNA of the CDR3 is TGCAGCGTTGGAGGACCCGGTACTAGCACTGAAGCTTTCTTT. The whole variable domain, filled in from reference TRBV29-1 and TRBJ1-1, reads SAVISQKPSRDICQRGTSLTIQCQVDSQVTMMFWYRQQPGQSLTLIATANQGSEATYESGFVIDKFPISRPNLTFSTLTVSNMSPEDSSIYLCSVGGPGTSTEAFFGQGTRLTVV.

The rearrangement links TRBV6-5 to TRBJ1-1; 9 bases are shared with TRBD1. V shed 2 bases and J 4 bases; nucleotides not matched to a gene: 2. The CDR3 sequence is 14 residues long. CDR1 and CDR2 (germline): MNHEY, SVGAGI. CDR3 loop: CASSYGDRATEAFF. Written as DNA, the CDR3 is TGTGCCAGCAGTTACGGGGACAGGGCCACTGAAGCTTTCTTT.

The rearrangement uses TRBV7-2 and TRBJ1-5, with D possibly TRBD1 on 5 matching bases. CDR3 length: 15 amino acids. V was trimmed by 3 bases and J by 7 bases, leaving 16 bases between them. CDR1 SGHTA and CDR2 FQGNSA come from the germline V gene. DNA for the CDR3: TGTGCCAGCAGCTTTTATCGGGGGGAGAGACAGCCCCAGCATTTT. Translating gives CASSFYRGERQPQHF.

The chain has TRBV5-6 and TRBJ1-5; no clear D. Germline CDR1 SGHDT, CDR2 YYEEEE. CDR3 size: 14 residues. The V and J ends lost 3 bases and 4 bases respectively, with 11 bases between them. CDR3 loop: CASSSIGENQPQHF. Here the CDR3 DNA reads TGTGCCAGCAGCTCCATTGGGGAGAATCAGCCCCAGCATTTT. Combining the CDR3 with reference TRBV5-6 and TRBJ1-5 gives the whole variable domain DAGVTQSPTHLIKTRGQQVTLRCSPKSGHDTVSWYQQALGQGPQFIFQYYEEEERQRGNFPDRFSGHQFPNYSSELNVNALLLGDSALYLCASSSIGENQPQHFGDGTRLSIL.

The V gene is TRBV5-1, the J gene TRBJ2-6, with D perhaps TRBD2 (6 bases). In germline, CDR1 is SGHRS, CDR2 YFSETQ. Trimming removed 4 bases from V and 0 bases from J, with 11 bases in between. The CDR3 is made up of 16 amino acids. The CDR3 DNA follows: TGCGCCAGCAGCCCGGGACTCTTCTCTGGGGCCAACGTCCTGACTTTC. Amino acids: CASSPGLFSGANVLTF.

The chain links TRBV6-4 to TRBJ1-6; TRBD1 matches 7 bases. The CDR3 is 15 amino acids. Germline values: CDR1 MRHNA, CDR2 SNTAGT. V was clipped by 6 bases and J by 6 bases; unmatched bases: 8. CDR3 protein: CASSPDRAPNSPLHF. The CDR3 DNA reads as TGTGCCAGCAGCCCCGACAGGGCCCCTAATTCACCCCTCCACTTT.

In its sample, this clone was seen once. The chain carries TRBV18 and TRBJ2-1, with 8 bases that match TRBD2. The J segment lost 10 bases and the V segment lost 0 bases, leaving 11 bases of the junction unmatched. The CDR3 spans 16 residues. The germline V gene encodes CDR1 KGHSH and CDR2 LQKENI. The CDR3 loop reads CASSPPGTSMKTEQFF. As DNA, the CDR3 is TGTGCCAGCTCACCACCAGGGACTAGTATGAAGACCGAGCAGTTCTTC.

The chain links TRBV21-1 to TRBJ2-2; the table's D call, TRBD1, was not checked against the DNA. TRBV21-1 is reported as a pseudogene. This CDR3 is built from 16 residues. The CDR3 nucleotides are TGTGCCAGCAGCAAAGTCAGGGGGCGGAATCACGGGGAGCTGTTTTTT. Protein: CASSKVRGRNHGELFF.

This CDR3 is CASSWTSGATTDTQYF. CDR3 coding DNA: TGTGCCAGCAGCTGGACTAGCGGAGCCACCACAGATACGCAGTATTTT. The chain joins TRBV7-6 to TRBJ2-3; 10 bases are a match to TRBD2. Germline lookup yields CDR1 SGHVS and CDR2 FNYEAQ. The CDR3 runs 16 residues. J lost 2 bases, V lost 4 bases, and 6 bases had no gene match.

J is TRBJ2-6 and V is TRBV4-1; TRBD1 agrees at 12 bases. The ends lost 1 base at V and 2 bases at J; junction bases unmatched: 6. This CDR3 has 19 amino acids. Germline CDR1 and CDR2: MGHRA and YSYEKL. CDR3 amino acids: CASSQGGQGAVAGANVLTF. The CDR3 DNA reads TGCGCCAGCAGCCAAGGGGGACAGGGGGCGGTTGCTGGGGCCAACGTCCTGACTTTC.

V gene TRBV5-1 combines with J gene TRBJ1-2, with TRBD1 matching 9 bases. Germline loops: CDR1 SGHRS, CDR2 YFSETQ. The CDR3 is made up of 14 amino acids. V shed 4 bases, J shed 3 bases, and the junction held 4 bases outside the gene matches. The CDR3 DNA follows: TGCGCCAGCAGCACAGGGGGCTCGGACTATGGCTACACCTTC. It specifies CASSTGGSDYGYTF.

The chain has TRBV5-1 and TRBJ2-3; D call uncertain. V lost 2 bases and J lost 2, with 3 bases in between. Per the germline V gene, CDR1 is SGHRS and CDR2 is YFSETQ. CDR3 size: 12 residues. DNA of the CDR3: TGCGCCAGCAGCTTCCTCACAGATACGCAGTATTTT. Translating gives CASSFLTDTQYF. The whole variable domain, remainder taken from reference TRBV5-1 and TRBJ2-3, is KAGVTQTPRYLIKTRGQQVTLSCSPISGHRSVSWYQQTPGQGLQFLFEYFSETQRNKGNFPGRFSGRQFSNSRSEMNVSTLELGDSALYLCASSFLTDTQYFGPGTRLTVL.

This clone was detected a few times. The chain's CDR3 is CASSPGGSPGNEQFF. The CDR3 region has the DNA TGTGCCAGCAGTCCAGGGGGATCGCCTGGCAATGAGCAGTTCTTC. This sequence joins TRBV28 and TRBJ2-1; TRBD1 aligns across 7 bases. CDR1 and CDR2 from the germline V gene are MDHEN and SYDVKM. J lost 6 bases, V lost 5 bases, and 10 bases had no gene match. The CDR3 extends over 15 amino acids.

The chain carries TRBV11-3 and TRBJ2-7; 8 positions agree with TRBD2. Germline V gene data show CDR1 as SGHNT and CDR2 as YENEEA. Trimming at V came to 2 bases and at J to 0 bases, leaving 0 bases not matched to a gene. This CDR3 comprises 14 residues. CDR3 loop: CASSLTSGSYEQYF. DNA for the CDR3: TGTGCCAGCAGCTTAACTAGCGGCTCCTACGAGCAGTACTTC. The variable domain in full, with the rest retrieved from reference TRBV11-3 and TRBJ2-7, is EAGVVQSPRYKIIEKKQPVAFWCNPISGHNTLYWYLQNLGQGPELLIRYENEEAVDDSQLPKDRFSAERLKGVDSTLKIQPAELGDSAVYLCASSLTSGSYEQYFGPGTRLTVT.

This clone came up once. The chain has TRBV7-9 and TRBJ2-5, with a possible D match to TRBD1 (5 bases). Germline-derived CDR1 and CDR2 are SEHNR and FQNEAQ (reference sequence). This CDR3 comprises 13 residues. V lost 5 bases and J lost 5, with 12 bases in between. The DNA for the CDR3 is TGTGCCAGCAGCGGTACAGGTGGCGAGACCCAGTACTTC. The encoded protein is CASSGTGGETQYF.

The chain carries TRBV5-1 and TRBJ2-7; possibly TRBD1 for D (6 bases). Per germline, CDR1 SGHRS and CDR2 YFSETQ. This CDR3 contains 14 residues. V lost 4 bases and J 2 bases, leaving 13 bases between the germline ends. Here the CDR3 DNA reads TGCGCCAGCAGCCCGACAGGACCAACCTACGAGCAGTACTTC. This sequence encodes CASSPTGPTYEQYF.

This chain connects TRBV27 to TRBJ2-1, with D maybe TRBD2 (6 bases). Germline V gives CDR1 MNHEY, CDR2 SMNVEV (reference sequence). There are 15 residues in the CDR3. Between the trimmed V and J ends, which lost 4 bases and 5 bases, there was a span of 15 bases. CDR3 coding DNA: TGTGCCAGCAGTTCCCGGGCTAGCGTCAACAATGAGCAGTTCTTC. Amino acids: CASSSRASVNNEQFF.